This T cell receptor (beta chain) was recovered during a study of cytomegalovirus exposure and HLA in healthy donors. The overall study: The 120 or so validation repertoires used a platform that matched the one used for the 666 first-cohort repertoires, as a later analysis reported.

With respect to this clone: Its antigen is not identified.

Sequencing used immunoSEQ multiplex PCR; TCRdb keeps in-frame clones, though not all of them. The sample has fewer than 95,000 clones; around 94% are singletons. Study-wide findings and caveats: Most TCR sequences were uncommon, yet certain public TCRs appeared in many donors.

CDR1 is KGHSH, CDR2 LQKENI, per germline. V gave up 2 bases and J gave up 5 bases, with 13 bases separating them. This CDR3 has 15 residues. The chain couples TRBV18 to TRBJ2-1, with D perhaps matching TRBD2 (5 bases). The clonotype originates from a woman aged 18-35 years in good health and CMV-seronegative. Sequenced material: PBMCs. The CDR3 here is CASSPSEGTHNEQFF. The CDR3 nucleotides read TGTGCCAGCTCACCATCCGAGGGAACCCACAATGAGCAGTTCTTC.